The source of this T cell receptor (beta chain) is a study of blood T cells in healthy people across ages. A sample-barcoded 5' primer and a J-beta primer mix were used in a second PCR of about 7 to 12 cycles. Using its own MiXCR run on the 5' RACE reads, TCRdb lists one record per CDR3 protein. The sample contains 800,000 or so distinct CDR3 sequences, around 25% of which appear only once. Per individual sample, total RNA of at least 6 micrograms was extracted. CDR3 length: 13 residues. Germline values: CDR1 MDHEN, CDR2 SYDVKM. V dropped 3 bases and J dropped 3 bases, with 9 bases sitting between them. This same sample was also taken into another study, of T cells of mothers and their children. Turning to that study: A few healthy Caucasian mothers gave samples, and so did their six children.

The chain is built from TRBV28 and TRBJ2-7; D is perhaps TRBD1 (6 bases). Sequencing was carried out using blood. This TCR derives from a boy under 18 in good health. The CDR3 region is CASSFLGGYEQYF. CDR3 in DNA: TGTGCCAGCAGTTTTTTAGGGGGCTACGAGCAGTACTTC.